The source of this TCR beta chain is a study of T cell repertoires in cytomegalovirus infection. Study at large: It was the public TCR beta signatures that indicated both CMV infection and matching HLA type. Findings and limits, study-wide: Cumulative frequency of public TCR beta families picked out carriers of CMV plus the relevant HLA. CMV-specific TCR beta clonotypes restricted by HLA-C were the ones dominating the ex vivo response.

Details on this clonotype: Its antigen is not known.

There are 12 residues in the CDR3. Germline CDR1 and CDR2: DFQATT and SNEGSKA (reference sequence). V shed 6 bases and J shed 2 bases, with 8 bases lying between them. TCRdb passed the reads through MiXCR, listing each CDR3 protein once. The table shows tens of thousands of distinct CDR3 sequences, with 22% occurring only once. The chain is built from TRBV20-1 and TRBJ2-1; D is unresolved. The specimen sequenced was PBMCs, sequenced either directly or after in vitro stimulation (not recorded which). The sequence was obtained from a human donor in good health (CMV status not recorded). Some clones in this sample may be carry-over from other donors' samples. DNA of the CDR3: TGCAGTGCCACCAAGACCTACAATGAGCAGTTCTTC. It codes for CSATKTYNEQFF.